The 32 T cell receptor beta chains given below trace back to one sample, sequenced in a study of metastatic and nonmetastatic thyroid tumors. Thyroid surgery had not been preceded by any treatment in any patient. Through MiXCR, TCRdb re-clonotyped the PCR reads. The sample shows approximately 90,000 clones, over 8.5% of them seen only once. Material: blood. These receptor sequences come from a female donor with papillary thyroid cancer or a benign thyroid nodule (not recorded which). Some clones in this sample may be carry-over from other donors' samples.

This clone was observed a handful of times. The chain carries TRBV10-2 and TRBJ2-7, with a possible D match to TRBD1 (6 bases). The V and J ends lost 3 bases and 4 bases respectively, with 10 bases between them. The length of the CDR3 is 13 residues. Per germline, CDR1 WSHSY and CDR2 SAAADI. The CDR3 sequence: CASSEQGPYEQYF. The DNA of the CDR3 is TGCGCCAGCAGTGAACAGGGTCCTTACGAGCAGTACTTC.

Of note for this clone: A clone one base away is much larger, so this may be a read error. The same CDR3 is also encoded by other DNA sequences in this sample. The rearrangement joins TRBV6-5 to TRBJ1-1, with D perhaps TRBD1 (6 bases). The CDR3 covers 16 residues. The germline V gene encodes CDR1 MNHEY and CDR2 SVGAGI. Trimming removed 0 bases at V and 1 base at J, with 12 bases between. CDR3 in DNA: TGTGCCAGCAGTTACTCGACAGGTGGCAGGAACACTGAAGCTTTCTTT. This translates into CASSYSTGGRNTEAFF.

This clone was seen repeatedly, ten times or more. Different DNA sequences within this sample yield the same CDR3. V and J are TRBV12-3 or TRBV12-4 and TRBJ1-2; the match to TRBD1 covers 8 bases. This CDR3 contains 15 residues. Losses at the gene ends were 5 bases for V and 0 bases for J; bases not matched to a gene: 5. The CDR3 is CASSPHRGTNYGYTF. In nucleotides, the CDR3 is TGTGCCAGCAGTCCCCACAGGGGGACTAACTATGGCTACACCTTC.

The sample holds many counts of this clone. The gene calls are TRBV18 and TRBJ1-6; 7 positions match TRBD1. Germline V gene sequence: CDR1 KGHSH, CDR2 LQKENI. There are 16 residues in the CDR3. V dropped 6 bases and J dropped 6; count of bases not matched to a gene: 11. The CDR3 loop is CASSRTGALGNSPLHF. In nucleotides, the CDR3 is TGTGCCAGCTCCCGTACAGGGGCCTTAGGTAATTCACCCCTCCACTTT.

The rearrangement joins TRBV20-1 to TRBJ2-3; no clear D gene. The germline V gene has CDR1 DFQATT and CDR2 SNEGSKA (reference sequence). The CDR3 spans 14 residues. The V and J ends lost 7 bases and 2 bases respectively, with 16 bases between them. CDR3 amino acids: CSEFRITPTDTQYF. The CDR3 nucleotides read TGCAGTGAATTTAGAATTACCCCCACAGATACGCAGTATTTT.

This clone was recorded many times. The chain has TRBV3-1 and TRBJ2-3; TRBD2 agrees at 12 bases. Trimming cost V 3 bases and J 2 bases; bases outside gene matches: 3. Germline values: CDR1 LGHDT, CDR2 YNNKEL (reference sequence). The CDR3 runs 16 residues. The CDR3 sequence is CASSQRLAGATDTQYF. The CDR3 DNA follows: TGTGCCAGCAGCCAGAGACTAGCGGGGGCCACAGATACGCAGTATTTT.

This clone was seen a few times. The DNA of the CDR3 is TGTGCCAGAGCAGGGCTAGCCAAAAACATTCAGTACTTC. Protein: CARAGLAKNIQYF. The chain employs TRBV6-5 and TRBJ2-4; tentatively, D is TRBD1 (5 bases). Germline V gene sequence: CDR1 MNHEY, CDR2 SVGAGI. The CDR3 covers 13 residues. With 9 bases removed from V and 0 bases from J, the gap between germline ends came to 9 bases.

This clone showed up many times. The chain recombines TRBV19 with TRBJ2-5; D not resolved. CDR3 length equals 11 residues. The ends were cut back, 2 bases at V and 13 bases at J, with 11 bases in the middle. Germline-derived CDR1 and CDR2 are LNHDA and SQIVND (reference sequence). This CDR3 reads CASSIRSSSYF. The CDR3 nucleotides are TGTGCCAGTAGTATAAGGAGTTCCTCGTACTTC.

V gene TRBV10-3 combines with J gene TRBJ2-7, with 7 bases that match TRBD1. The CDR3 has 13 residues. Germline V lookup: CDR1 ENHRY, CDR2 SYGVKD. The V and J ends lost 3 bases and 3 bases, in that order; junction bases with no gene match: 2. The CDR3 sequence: CAISDTGVYEQYF. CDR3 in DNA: TGTGCCATCAGTGACACAGGGGTCTACGAGCAGTACTTC.

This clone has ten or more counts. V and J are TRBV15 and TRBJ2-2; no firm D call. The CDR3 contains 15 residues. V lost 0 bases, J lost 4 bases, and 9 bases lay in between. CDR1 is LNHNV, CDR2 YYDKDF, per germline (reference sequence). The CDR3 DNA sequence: TGTGCCACCAGCAGAGAAGACGGTCCCACCGGGGAGCTGTTTTTT. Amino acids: CATSREDGPTGELFF.

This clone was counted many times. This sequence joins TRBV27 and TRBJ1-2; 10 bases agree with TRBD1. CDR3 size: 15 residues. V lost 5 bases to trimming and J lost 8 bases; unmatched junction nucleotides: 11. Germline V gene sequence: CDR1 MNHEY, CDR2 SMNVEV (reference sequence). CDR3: CASSRGGQGEWGYTF. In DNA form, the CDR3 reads TGTGCCAGCAGTAGAGGTGGACAGGGGGAATGGGGCTACACCTTC.

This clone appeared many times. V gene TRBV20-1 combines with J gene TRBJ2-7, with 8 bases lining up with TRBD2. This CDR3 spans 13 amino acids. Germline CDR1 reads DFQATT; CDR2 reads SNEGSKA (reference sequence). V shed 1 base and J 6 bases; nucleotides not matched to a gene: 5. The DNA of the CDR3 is TGCAGTGCTAGAGCCGGGGGGGCCTCCGAGCAGTACTTC. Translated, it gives CSARAGGASEQYF.

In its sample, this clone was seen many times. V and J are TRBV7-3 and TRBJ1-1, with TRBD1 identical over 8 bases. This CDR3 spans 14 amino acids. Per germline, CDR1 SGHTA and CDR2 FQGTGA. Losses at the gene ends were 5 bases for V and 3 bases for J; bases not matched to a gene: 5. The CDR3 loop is CASSLGQGHTEAFF. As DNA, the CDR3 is TGTGCCAGCAGCCTTGGACAGGGCCACACTGAAGCTTTCTTT. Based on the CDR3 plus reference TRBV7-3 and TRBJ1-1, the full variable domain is GAGVSQTPSNKVTEKGKYVELRCDPISGHTALYWYRQSLGQGPEFLIYFQGTGAADDSGLPNDRFFAVRPEGSVSTLKIQRTERGDSAVYLCASSLGQGHTEAFFGQGTRLTVV.

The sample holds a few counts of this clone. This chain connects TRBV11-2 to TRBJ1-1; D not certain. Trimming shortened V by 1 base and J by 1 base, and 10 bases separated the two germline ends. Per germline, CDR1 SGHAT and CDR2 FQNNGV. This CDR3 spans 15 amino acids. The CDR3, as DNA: TGTGCCAGCAGCTTAGTCCGACTTGGGAACACTGAAGCTTTCTTT. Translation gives CASSLVRLGNTEAFF.

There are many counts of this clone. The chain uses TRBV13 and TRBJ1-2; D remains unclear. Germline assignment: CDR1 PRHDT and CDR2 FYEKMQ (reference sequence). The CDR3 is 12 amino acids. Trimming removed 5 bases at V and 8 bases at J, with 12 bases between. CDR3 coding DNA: TGTGCCAGCAGCCCGCGGGGAGGCGGCTACACCTTC. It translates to CASSPRGGGYTF.

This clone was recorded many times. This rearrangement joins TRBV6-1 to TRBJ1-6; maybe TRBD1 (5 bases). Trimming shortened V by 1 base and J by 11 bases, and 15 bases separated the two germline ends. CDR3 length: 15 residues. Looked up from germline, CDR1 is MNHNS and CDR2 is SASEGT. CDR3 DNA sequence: TGTGCCAGCAGTGAAGAAGCCCCCGGGACCCCACCCCTCCACTTT. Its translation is CASSEEAPGTPPLHF.

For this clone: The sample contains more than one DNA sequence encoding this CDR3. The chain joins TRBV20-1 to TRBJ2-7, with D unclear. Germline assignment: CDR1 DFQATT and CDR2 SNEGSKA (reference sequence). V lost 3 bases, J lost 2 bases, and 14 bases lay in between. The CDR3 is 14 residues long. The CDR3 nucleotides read TGCAGTGCTAGGTTCGGCGGTGACGCCTACGAGCAGTACTTC. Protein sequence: CSARFGGDAYEQYF.

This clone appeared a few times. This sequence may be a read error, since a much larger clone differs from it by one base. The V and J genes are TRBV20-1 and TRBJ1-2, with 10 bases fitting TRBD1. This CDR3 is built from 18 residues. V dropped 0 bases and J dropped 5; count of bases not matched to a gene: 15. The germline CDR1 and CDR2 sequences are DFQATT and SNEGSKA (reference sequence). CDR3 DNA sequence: TGCAGTGCTAGAGATTGGGCAAATGACAGGGGGCATCGATATGGCTACACCTTC. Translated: CSARDWANDRGHRYGYTF.

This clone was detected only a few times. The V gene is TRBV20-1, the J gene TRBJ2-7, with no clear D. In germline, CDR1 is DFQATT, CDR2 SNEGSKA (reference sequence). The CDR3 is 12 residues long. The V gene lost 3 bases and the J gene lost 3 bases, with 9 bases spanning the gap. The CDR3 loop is CSASSQLYEQYF. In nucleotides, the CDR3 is TGCAGTGCTAGCTCTCAGCTCTACGAGCAGTACTTC.

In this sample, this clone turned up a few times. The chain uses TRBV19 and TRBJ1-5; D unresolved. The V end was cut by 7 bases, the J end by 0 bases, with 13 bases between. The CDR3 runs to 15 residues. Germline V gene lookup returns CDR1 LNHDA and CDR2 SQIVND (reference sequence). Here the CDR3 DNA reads TGTGCCAGTAAGAGCGGTCAGAATAGCAATCAGCCCCAGCATTTT. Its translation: CASKSGQNSNQPQHF.

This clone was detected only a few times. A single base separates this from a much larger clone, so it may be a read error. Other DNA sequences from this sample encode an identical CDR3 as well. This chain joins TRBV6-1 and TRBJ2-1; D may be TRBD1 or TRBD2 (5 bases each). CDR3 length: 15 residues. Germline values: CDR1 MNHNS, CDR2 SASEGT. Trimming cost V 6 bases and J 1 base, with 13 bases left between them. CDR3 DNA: TGTGCCAGCAGCAACCGGGACCGGTCCTACAATGAGCAGTTCTTC. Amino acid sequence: CASSNRDRSYNEQFF.

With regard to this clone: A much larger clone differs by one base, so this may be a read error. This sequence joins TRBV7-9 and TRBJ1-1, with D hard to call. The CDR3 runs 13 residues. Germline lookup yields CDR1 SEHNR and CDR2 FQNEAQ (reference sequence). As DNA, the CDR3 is TGTGCCAGCAGCTTACCACCAAACACTGAATCTTTCTTT. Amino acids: CASSLPPNTESFF.

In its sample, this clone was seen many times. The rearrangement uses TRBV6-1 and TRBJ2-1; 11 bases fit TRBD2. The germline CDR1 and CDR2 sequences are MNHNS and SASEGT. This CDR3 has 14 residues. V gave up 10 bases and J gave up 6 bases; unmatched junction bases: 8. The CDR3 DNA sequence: TGTGCCACCAGGGGGGGACTAGCGGTCAATGAGCAGTTCTTC. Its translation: CATRGGLAVNEQFF.

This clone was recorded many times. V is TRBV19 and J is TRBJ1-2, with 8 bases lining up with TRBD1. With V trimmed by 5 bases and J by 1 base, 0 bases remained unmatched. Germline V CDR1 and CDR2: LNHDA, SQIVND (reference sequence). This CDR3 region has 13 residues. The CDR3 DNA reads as TGTGCCAGTAGTGACAGGGGTAACTATGGCTACACCTTC. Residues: CASSDRGNYGYTF.

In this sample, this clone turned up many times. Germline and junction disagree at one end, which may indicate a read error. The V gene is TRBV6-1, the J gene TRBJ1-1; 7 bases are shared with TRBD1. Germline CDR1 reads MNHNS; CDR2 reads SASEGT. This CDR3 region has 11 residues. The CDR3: CASWDSPNTIF. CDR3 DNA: TGTGCCAGCTGGGACAGTCCGAATACGATCTTT.

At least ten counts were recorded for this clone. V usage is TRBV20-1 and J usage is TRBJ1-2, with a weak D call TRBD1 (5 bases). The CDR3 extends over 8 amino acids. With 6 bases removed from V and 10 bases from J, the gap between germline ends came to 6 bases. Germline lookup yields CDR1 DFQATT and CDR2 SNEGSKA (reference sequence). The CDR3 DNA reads TGCAGTGCGGGGGACTACACCTTC. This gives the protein CSAGDYTF.

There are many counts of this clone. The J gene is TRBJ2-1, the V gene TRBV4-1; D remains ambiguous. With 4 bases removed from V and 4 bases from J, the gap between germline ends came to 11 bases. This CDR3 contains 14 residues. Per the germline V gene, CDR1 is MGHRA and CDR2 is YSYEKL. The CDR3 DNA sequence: TGCGCCAGCAGCCCCCTCGACAAATACAATGAGCAGTTCTTC. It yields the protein CASSPLDKYNEQFF.

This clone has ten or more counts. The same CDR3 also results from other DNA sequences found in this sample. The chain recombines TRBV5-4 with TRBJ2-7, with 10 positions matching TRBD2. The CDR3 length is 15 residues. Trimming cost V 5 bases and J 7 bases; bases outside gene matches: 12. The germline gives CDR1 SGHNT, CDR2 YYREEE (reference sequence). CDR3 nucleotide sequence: TGTGCCAGCAGTCTTGGGACTAGCGCGGCAAGAGAGCAGTACTTC. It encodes CASSLGTSAAREQYF.

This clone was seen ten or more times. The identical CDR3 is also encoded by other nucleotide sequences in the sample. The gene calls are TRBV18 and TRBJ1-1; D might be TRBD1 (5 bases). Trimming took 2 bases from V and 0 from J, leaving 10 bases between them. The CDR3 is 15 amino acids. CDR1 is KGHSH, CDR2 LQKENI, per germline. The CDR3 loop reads CASSPGAGMNTEAFF. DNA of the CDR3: TGTGCCAGCTCACCAGGGGCAGGAATGAACACTGAAGCTTTCTTT.

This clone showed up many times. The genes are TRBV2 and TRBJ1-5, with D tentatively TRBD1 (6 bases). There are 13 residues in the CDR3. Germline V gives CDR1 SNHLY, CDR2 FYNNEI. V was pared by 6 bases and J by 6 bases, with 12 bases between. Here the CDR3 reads CASRGGGGQPQHF. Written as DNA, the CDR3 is TGTGCCAGCAGGGGGGGGGGCGGTCAGCCCCAGCATTTT.

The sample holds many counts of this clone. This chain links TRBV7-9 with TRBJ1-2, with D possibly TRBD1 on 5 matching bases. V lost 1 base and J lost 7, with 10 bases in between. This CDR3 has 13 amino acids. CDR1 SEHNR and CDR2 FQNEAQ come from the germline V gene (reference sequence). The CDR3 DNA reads TGTGCCAGCAGCTTAGGGGACGCCCGTGGCTACACCTTC. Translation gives CASSLGDARGYTF.

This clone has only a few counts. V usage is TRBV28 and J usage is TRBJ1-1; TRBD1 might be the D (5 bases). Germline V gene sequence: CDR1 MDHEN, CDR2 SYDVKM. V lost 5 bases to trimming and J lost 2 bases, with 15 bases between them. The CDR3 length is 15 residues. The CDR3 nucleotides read TGTGCCAGCAGTCGGGCGGGACGGGCAAACACTGAAGCTTTCTTT. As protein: CASSRAGRANTEAFF.